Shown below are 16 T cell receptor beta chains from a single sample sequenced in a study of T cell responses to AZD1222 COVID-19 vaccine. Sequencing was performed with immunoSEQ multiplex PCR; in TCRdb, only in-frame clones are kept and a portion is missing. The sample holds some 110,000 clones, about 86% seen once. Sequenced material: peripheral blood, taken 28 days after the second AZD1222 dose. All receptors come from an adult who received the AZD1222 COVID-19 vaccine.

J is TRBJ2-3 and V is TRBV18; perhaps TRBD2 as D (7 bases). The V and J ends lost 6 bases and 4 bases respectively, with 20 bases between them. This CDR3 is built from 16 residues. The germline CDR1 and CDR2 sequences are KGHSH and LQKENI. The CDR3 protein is CASSPRGQGGADTQYF. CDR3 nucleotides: TGTGCCAGCTCTCCCCGAGGTCAAGGGGGGGCAGATACGCAGTATTTT.

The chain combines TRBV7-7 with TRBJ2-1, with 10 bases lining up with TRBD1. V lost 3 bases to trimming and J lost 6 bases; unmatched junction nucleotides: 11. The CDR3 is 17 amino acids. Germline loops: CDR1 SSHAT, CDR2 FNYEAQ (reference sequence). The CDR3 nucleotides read TGTGCCAGCAGCTTGAGCAGGACAGGGGGGCCCCCCAATGAGCAGTTCTTC. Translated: CASSLSRTGGPPNEQFF. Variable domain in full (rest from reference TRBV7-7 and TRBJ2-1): GAGVSQSPRYKVTKRGQDVTLRCDPISSHATLYWYQQALGQGPEFLTYFNYEAQPDKSGLPSDRFSAERPEGSISTLTIQRTEQRDSAMYRCASSLSRTGGPPNEQFFGPGTRLTVL.

CDR3 nucleotides: TGTGCCAGCAGCCAAGAAAGTCCGGGGGCCGACTATGGCTACACCTTC. Its protein is CASSQESPGADYGYTF. The chain carries TRBV3-1 (or the pseudogene TRBV3-2) and TRBJ1-2; D may be TRBD1 (6 bases). From germline, CDR1 is LGHDT and CDR2 YNNKEL (reference sequence). V gave up 0 bases and J gave up 3 bases, with 14 bases separating them. The CDR3 totals 16 residues.

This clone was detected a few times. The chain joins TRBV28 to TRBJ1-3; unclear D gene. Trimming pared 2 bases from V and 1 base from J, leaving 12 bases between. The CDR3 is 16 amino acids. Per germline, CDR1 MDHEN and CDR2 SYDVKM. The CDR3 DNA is TGTGCCAGCAGTTTAGGAGCAGGACCGTCTGGAAACACCATATATTTT. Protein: CASSLGAGPSGNTIYF. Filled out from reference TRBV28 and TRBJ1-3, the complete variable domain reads DVKVTQSSRYLVKRTGEKVFLECVQDMDHENMFWYRQDPGLGLRLIYFSYDVKMKEKGDIPEGYSVSREKKERFSLILESASTNQTSMYLCASSLGAGPSGNTIYFGEGSWLTVV.

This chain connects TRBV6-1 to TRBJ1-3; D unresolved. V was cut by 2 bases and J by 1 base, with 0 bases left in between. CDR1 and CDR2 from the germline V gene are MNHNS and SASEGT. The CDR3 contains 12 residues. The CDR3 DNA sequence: TGTGCCAGCAGTGAATCTGGAAACACCATATATTTT. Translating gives CASSESGNTIYF.

Here the CDR3 DNA reads TGTGCCAGCAGTACAACAGGGGAGGTTGGCAATCAGCCCCAGCATTTT. Its protein is CASSTTGEVGNQPQHF. The chain joins TRBV27 to TRBJ1-5; 7 positions agree with TRBD1. From germline, CDR1 is MNHEY and CDR2 SMNVEV (reference sequence). V was pared by 5 bases and J by 2 bases, with 9 bases of the junction left unmatched. This CDR3 comprises 16 residues.

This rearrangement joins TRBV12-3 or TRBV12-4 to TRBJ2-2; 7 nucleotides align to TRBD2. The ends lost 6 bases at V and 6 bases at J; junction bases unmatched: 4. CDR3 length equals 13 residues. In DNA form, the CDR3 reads TGTGCCAGCAGCCGGCTAGCGGCCGGGGAGCTGTTTTTT. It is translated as CASSRLAAGELFF.

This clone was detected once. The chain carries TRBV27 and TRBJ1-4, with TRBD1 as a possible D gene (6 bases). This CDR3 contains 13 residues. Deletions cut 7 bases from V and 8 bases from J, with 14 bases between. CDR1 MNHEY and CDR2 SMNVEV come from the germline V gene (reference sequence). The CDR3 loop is CASKGGGVEKLFF. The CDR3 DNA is TGTGCCAGCAAAGGGGGGGGCGTCGAAAAACTGTTTTTT.

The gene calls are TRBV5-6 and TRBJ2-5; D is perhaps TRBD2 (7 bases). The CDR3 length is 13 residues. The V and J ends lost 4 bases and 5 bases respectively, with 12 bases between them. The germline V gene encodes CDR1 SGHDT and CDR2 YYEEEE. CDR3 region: CASSPAGAETQYF. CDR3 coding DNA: TGTGCCAGCAGCCCCGCGGGGGCGGAGACCCAGTACTTC.

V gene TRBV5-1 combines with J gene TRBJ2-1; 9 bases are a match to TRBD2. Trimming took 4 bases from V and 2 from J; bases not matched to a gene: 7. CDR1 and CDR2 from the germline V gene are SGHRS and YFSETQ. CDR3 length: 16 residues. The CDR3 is CASSPQLAGTYNEQFF. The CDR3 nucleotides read TGCGCCAGCAGCCCCCAACTAGCGGGCACCTACAATGAGCAGTTCTTC. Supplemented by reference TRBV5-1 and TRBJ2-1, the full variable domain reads KAGVTQTPRYLIKTRGQQVTLSCSPISGHRSVSWYQQTPGQGLQFLFEYFSETQRNKGNFPGRFSGRQFSNSRSEMNVSTLELGDSALYLCASSPQLAGTYNEQFFGPGTRLTVL.

CDR3 residues: CATSDSTGGVSNQPQHF. CDR3 in DNA: TGTGCCACCAGTGATTCGACAGGGGGGGTAAGCAATCAGCCCCAGCATTTT. This chain links TRBV24-1 with TRBJ1-5; TRBD1 agrees at 9 bases. The CDR3 extends over 17 amino acids. CDR1 KGHDR and CDR2 SFDVKD come from the germline V gene. J gave up 1 base and V 2 bases, and 5 bases lay outside the gene matches.

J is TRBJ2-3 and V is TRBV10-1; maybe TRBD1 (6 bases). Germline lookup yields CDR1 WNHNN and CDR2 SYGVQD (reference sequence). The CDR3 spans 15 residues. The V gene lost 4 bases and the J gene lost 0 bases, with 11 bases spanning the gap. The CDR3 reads CASSVRGGSTDTQYF. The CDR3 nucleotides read TGCGCCAGCAGTGTCCGAGGGGGAAGCACAGATACGCAGTATTTT.

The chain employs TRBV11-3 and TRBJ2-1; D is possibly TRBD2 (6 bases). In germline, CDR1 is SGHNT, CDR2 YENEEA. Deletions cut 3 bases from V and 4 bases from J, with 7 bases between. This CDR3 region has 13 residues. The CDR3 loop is CASSFRGYNEQFF. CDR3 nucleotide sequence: TGTGCCAGCAGCTTTCGGGGGTACAATGAGCAGTTCTTC.

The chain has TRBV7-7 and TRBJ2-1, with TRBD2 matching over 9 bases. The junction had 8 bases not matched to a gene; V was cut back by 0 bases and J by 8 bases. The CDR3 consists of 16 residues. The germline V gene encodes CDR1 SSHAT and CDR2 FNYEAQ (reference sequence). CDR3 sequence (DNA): TGTGCCAGCAGCTTAGCTGCGGGAGGGCCCGGCCATGAGCAGTTCTTC. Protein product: CASSLAAGGPGHEQFF.

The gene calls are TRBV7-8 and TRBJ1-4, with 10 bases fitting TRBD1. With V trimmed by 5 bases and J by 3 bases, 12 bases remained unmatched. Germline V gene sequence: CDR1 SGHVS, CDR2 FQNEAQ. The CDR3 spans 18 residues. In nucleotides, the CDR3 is TGTGCCAGCAGCCGAGATCCGGGACAGGGGATGGCTAATGAAAAACTGTTTTTT. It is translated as CASSRDPGQGMANEKLFF.

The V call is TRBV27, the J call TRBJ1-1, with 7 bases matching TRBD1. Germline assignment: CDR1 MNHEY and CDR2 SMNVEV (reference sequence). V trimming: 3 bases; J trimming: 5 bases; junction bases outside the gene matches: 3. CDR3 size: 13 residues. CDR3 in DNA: TGTGCCAGCAGTTTGGGACAGAGGACTGAAGCTTTCTTT. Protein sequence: CASSLGQRTEAFF.